Given below is one TCR beta chain in context. The data derive from a study of blood T cell repertoires in COVID-19. Turning to the study itself: COVID-19 samples, acute and convalescent, were from the United States, Italy and Spain. PBMCs, B-cell-depleted T cells, or T cells provided the cDNA or gDNA that made up the material.

Germline V CDR1 and CDR2: LGHNA, YSLEER. V dropped 0 bases and J dropped 1 base, with 12 bases sitting between them. The CDR3 covers 16 residues. In the source study's methods: Scientists estimated how many nucleated cells there were by amplifying reference gene primers. Sequenced by immunoSEQ multiplex PCR; TCRdb stores in-frame clones only, minus some. V and J calls and clone size are given by that table; D and trimming were obtained from the DNA. The profile shows about 180,000 clones, around 89% of them singletons. Sequenced material: peripheral blood. The TCR originated in a man in his late teens or twenties who had recovered from COVID-19. The rearrangement joins TRBV4-3 to TRBJ1-1, with D perhaps TRBD1 (6 bases). The CDR3: CASSQEPGTKNTEAFF. The CDR3 bases are TGCGCCAGCAGCCAAGAACCGGGGACAAAGAACACTGAAGCTTTCTTT.